This is a list of T cell receptor beta chains from one sample in a study of blood T cell repertoires in COVID-19. Profiled with immunoSEQ multiplex PCR; TCRdb holds only in-frame clones, not every one. The top ten hold approximately 3.8% of the sample, which has 200,000 to 300,000 clones, about 87% seen once. The specimen was peripheral blood. These receptors all come from a man aged 55-75 years who had recovered from COVID-19. CDR3s include the opening cysteine and the closing phenylalanine or tryptophan. The order of the fields is D gene, J gene, V gene, clone size, CDR3 DNA, CDR3 protein. A D gene is named only where the DNA matches it firmly. A row's size may be missing; if present it is once, few, many or a size class.

NA | TRBJ1-1 | TRBV5-1 | NA | TGCGCCAGCCGTGGGCGGGGGTTAATGAACACTGAAGCTTTCTTT | CASRGRGLMNTEAFF
NA | TRBJ2-1 | TRBV6-6 | NA | TGTGCCAGCATCAGAGGTCTAGAAAATTACAATGAGCAGTTCTTC | CASIRGLENYNEQFF
TRBD2 | TRBJ2-3 | TRBV10-3 | NA | TGTGCCTTAGGGGGCCTAGCGGGGGGCACAGATACGCAGTATTTT | CALGGLAGGTDTQYF
NA | TRBJ2-5 | TRBV27 | NA | TGTGCCAGCAGTCCCTGGGGGGGCCTCCAAGAGACCCAGTACTTC | CASSPWGGLQETQYF
TRBD1 | TRBJ2-2 | TRBV19 | NA | TGTGCCAGTAAGGTAGGACAGGGGAACACCGGGGAGCTGTTTTTT | CASKVGQGNTGELFF
TRBD1 | TRBJ1-5 | TRBV11-3 | once | TGTGCCAGCAGCTTAGTGGGACAGGGAAGGACTAGCAATCAGCCCCAGCATTTT | CASSLVGQGRTSNQPQHF
TRBD2 | TRBJ2-5 | TRBV3-1/TRBV3-2 | NA | TGTGCCAGCAGCCAGGGACTAGCAGCGGAGACCCAGTACTTC | CASSQGLAAETQYF
TRBD2 | TRBJ2-7 | TRBV19 | once | TGTGCCAGTAGTATAGGGCGGGGGATCTACGAGCAGTACTTC | CASSIGRGIYEQYF
TRBD2 | TRBJ2-3 | TRBV5-1 | NA | TGCGCCAGCAGTTTGCGGGGGGAAGATACGCAGTATTTT | CASSLRGEDTQYF
NA | TRBJ1-2 | TRBV21-1 | NA | TGTGCCAGCAGCAAAGCCCGGGGTGGGGAGGTCTATGGCTACACCTTC | CASSKARGGEVYGYTF
NA | TRBJ2-1 | TRBV4-2 | NA | TGTGCCAGCAGCGTCGGGGATGAGCAGTTCTTC | CASSVGDEQFF
NA | TRBJ2-1 | TRBV15 | NA | TGTGCCACCAGCCCATCGAGGAATGAGCAGTTCTTC | CATSPSRNEQFF
NA | TRBJ2-2 | TRBV13 | NA | TGTGCCAGCAGCTTCTCGCGGGGGCCCGTGAACACCGGGGAGCTGTTTTTT | CASSFSRGPVNTGELFF
NA | TRBJ1-2 | TRBV27 | NA | TGTGCCAGCAGTACCCAACGACAGTTCAATGGCTACACCTTC | CASSTQRQFNGYTF
TRBD1 | TRBJ2-7 | TRBV10-2 | NA | TGCGCCAGCCGACTACTGACAGGGGGTTCCTACGAGCAGTACTTC | CASRLLTGGSYEQYF
TRBD1 | TRBJ1-5 | TRBV3-1/TRBV3-2 | NA | TGTGCCAGCAGCCAAGCTTTAGGGACGGGACAGCTTAGCAATCAGCCCCAGCATTTT | CASSQALGTGQLSNQPQHF
TRBD1 | TRBJ2-7 | TRBV2 | NA | TGTGCCAGCAGGAGGCAGGGGGACGAGCAGTACTTC | CASRRQGDEQYF
TRBD1 | TRBJ2-7 | TRBV18 | NA | TGTGCCAGCTTAAGACAGGGGTCCTACGAGCAGTACTTC | CASLRQGSYEQYF
TRBD1 | TRBJ1-2 | TRBV6-5 | NA | TGTGCCAGCAGTTACTCTTGGGACAGGCCTAACTATGGCTACACCTTC | CASSYSWDRPNYGYTF
TRBD1 | TRBJ1-2 | TRBV7-2 | NA | TGTGCCAGCAGCTCGACAGGGCTTGCTTATGGCTACACCTTC | CASSSTGLAYGYTF
TRBD1 | TRBJ2-1 | TRBV7-9 | NA | TGTGCCAGCAGCCTCGGGACAGGGAATGAGCAGTTCTTC | CASSLGTGNEQFF
NA | TRBJ2-3 | TRBV30 | NA | TGTGCCTGGAGATTAAAAGATACGCAGTATTTT | CAWRLKDTQYF
NA | TRBJ2-5 | TRBV18 | NA | TGTGCCAGCTCACCACTGGCTTCCGAATCAGAGACCCAGTACTTC | CASSPLASESETQYF
NA | TRBJ2-7 | TRBV7-2 | NA | TGTGCCAGCAGCTCGACAGGAACAACCTACGAGCAGTACTTC | CASSSTGTTYEQYF
NA | TRBJ1-2 | TRBV25-1 | NA | TGTGCCAGCAGTCGGCAGGGGTACTATGGCTACACCTTC | CASSRQGYYGYTF
TRBD2 | TRBJ2-5 | TRBV7-2 | NA | TGTGCCAGCAGCCCTAGCGGCAGGAAAGAGACCCAGTACTTC | CASSPSGRKETQYF
NA | TRBJ2-7 | TRBV9 | once | TGTGCCAGCAGCGTGACGGCAGGGACCTACGAGCAGTACTTC | CASSVTAGTYEQYF
TRBD1 | TRBJ2-7 | TRBV27 | NA | TGTGCCAGCAGCGAAACAGGGGCCCCGATCTACGAGCAGTACTTC | CASSETGAPIYEQYF
TRBD1 | TRBJ1-4 | TRBV27 | NA | TGTGCCAGCAGTTTGACAGGGGCCGCCATTAGAGTAAATGAAAAACTGTTTTTT | CASSLTGAAIRVNEKLFF
NA | TRBJ2-4 | TRBV4-1 | NA | TGCGCCAGCAGCTTGGGGCTCATAAACATTCAGTACTTC | CASSLGLINIQYF
NA | TRBJ1-2 | TRBV12-3/TRBV12-4 | NA | TGTGCCAGCAGTAGGACTGGGAACTATGGCTACACCTTC | CASSRTGNYGYTF
NA | TRBJ2-7 | TRBV21-1 | NA | TGTGCCAGCAGCAAAGAACAGCGGGGGAGCTCCTACGAGCAGTACTTC | CASSKEQRGSSYEQYF
NA | TRBJ1-1 | TRBV19 | NA | TGTGCCAGTAAGGAACAGATGAACACTGAAGCTTTCTTT | CASKEQMNTEAFF
NA | TRBJ1-2 | TRBV7-9 | NA | TGTGCCAGCAGCTCCCAGTCAGGGCTATCGCTCTATGGCTACACCTTC | CASSSQSGLSLYGYTF
TRBD2 | TRBJ2-5 | TRBV20-1 | NA | TGCAGTGCTAGTGGACTAGCGGGGGGGCCTTGGAAGACCCAGTACTTC | CSASGLAGGPWKTQYF
NA | TRBJ2-5 | TRBV7-2 | NA | TGTGCCAGCAGCTTAGTGCAGGGGTCGGAGACCCAGTACTTC | CASSLVQGSETQYF
NA | TRBJ2-7 | TRBV7-9 | NA | TGTGCCAGCAGCTTGGTTGGGCGGGGCTACGAGCAGTACTTC | CASSLVGRGYEQYF
NA | TRBJ2-7 | TRBV5-1 | NA | TGCGCCAGCAGCGACAGGACGGATTCTTCCTACGAGCAGTACTTC | CASSDRTDSSYEQYF
NA | TRBJ1-2 | TRBV6-5 | NA | TGTGCCAGCAGTTACTCGGTCCAGGGCTATGGCTACACCTTC | CASSYSVQGYGYTF
TRBD2 | TRBJ2-3 | TRBV6-6 | NA | TGTGCCAGCAGCCGCCATGGACTAGCGGGGGATGATACGCAGTATTTT | CASSRHGLAGDDTQYF
NA | TRBJ1-5 | TRBV19 | NA | TGTGCCAGTAGTATAGGCAGGGGAGGGAATCAGCCCCAGCATTTT | CASSIGRGGNQPQHF
NA | TRBJ1-2 | TRBV19 | NA | TGTGCCAGTAGTTCAGTCACGACAGCCCTCTATGGCTACACCTTC | CASSSVTTALYGYTF
TRBD1 | TRBJ2-7 | TRBV5-4 | NA | TGTGCCAGCAGCGGGGGGACAGGGCGTGAGCAGTACTTC | CASSGGTGREQYF
TRBD2 | TRBJ2-2 | TRBV7-6 | NA | TGTGCCAGCAGACTACTAGCGGGGCTTTCGAACACCGGGGAGCTGTTTTTT | CASRLLAGLSNTGELFF
TRBD2 | TRBJ2-5 | TRBV27 | NA | TGTGCCAGCAGTTACCTAGCGGGGAAAGAGACCCAGTACTTC | CASSYLAGKETQYF
TRBD1 | TRBJ1-1 | TRBV7-9 | NA | TGTGCCAGCAGCCAAGACAGGGGGCGATTGAACACTGAAGCTTTCTTT | CASSQDRGRLNTEAFF
NA | TRBJ1-2 | TRBV21-1 | NA | TGTGCCAGCAGCAAAGCCAGACTACCCTATGGCTACACCTTC | CASSKARLPYGYTF
NA | TRBJ1-2 | TRBV29-1 | NA | TGCAGCGCTGCGGAGCAGGGCGGTTATGGCTACACCTTC | CSAAEQGGYGYTF
TRBD1 | TRBJ1-2 | TRBV29-1 | NA | TGCAGCGTTTACGGACAGGAAAACCGACGTAACTATGGCTACACCTTC | CSVYGQENRRNYGYTF
TRBD1 | TRBJ2-7 | TRBV18 | NA | TGTGCCAGCTCACCAGCCCGGACAGGTCTCTACGAGCAGTACTTC | CASSPARTGLYEQYF
TRBD2 | TRBJ2-3 | TRBV20-1 | NA | TGCAGTGCTACTGAAAGCGGGACTAGCACAGATACGCAGTATTTT | CSATESGTSTDTQYF
TRBD1 | TRBJ1-5 | TRBV2 | NA | TGTGCCAGCACCAAGACAGGGGGCGCGGGGCAGCCCCAGCATTTT | CASTKTGGAGQPQHF
TRBD1 | TRBJ1-2 | TRBV14 | NA | TGTGCCAGCAGCCAAGACCAGACAGGGCGCTATGGCTACACCTTC | CASSQDQTGRYGYTF
TRBD1 | TRBJ1-1 | TRBV7-3 | NA | TGTGCCAGCAGCTTGCGACAGGGCACTGAAGCTTTCTTT | CASSLRQGTEAFF
NA | TRBJ1-6 | TRBV7-3 | NA | TGTGCCAGCAGCTCCCAGGGTGGTAATTCACCCCTCCACTTT | CASSSQGGNSPLHF
NA | TRBJ2-5 | TRBV5-1 | once | TGCGCCAGCAGGACGACACGAGGGAAAGAGACCCAGTACTTC | CASRTTRGKETQYF
TRBD2 | TRBJ2-3 | TRBV6-2/TRBV6-3 | NA | TGTGCCAGCAGTACCCGGACTAGCGGGGGGGGCACAGATACGCAGTATTTT | CASSTRTSGGGTDTQYF
NA | TRBJ2-2 | TRBV19 | NA | TGTGCCAGTAGTAATTATGGGGCCCGAGCCGGGGAGCTGTTTTTT | CASSNYGARAGELFF
NA | TRBJ1-1 | TRBV7-2 | once | TGTGCCAGCAGCTCACAGGGTTTGAACACTGAAGCTTTCTTT | CASSSQGLNTEAFF